The rows below give T cell receptor beta chains drawn from one sample of a study of T cell responses to AZD1222 COVID-19 vaccine. Sequencing used immunoSEQ multiplex PCR; TCRdb keeps in-frame clones, though not all of them. The data show about 160,000 clones, about 89% seen once. This material consisted of peripheral blood, taken on day 0 of AZD1222 vaccination. The receptors originated from an adult in good health. Each CDR3 is given with its conserved first and last residue. The order of the fields is J gene, clone size, D gene, V gene, CDR3 protein, CDR3 DNA. D genes are given only for firm matches. Part of the rows lack a size; the others show once, few, many or a class for expanded clones.

TRBJ1-4 | . | . | TRBV7-9 | CASSLSATNEKLFF | TGTGCCAGCAGCTTATCAGCAACTAATGAAAAACTGTTTTTT
TRBJ2-1 | . | . | TRBV28 | CASKNNGEGEQFF | TGTGCCAGCAAAAATAACGGGGAAGGTGAGCAGTTCTTC
TRBJ2-1 | once | TRBD2 | TRBV28 | CASSTPGLEGYNEQFF | TGTGCCAGCAGTACTCCGGGACTAGAGGGTTACAATGAGCAGTTCTTC
TRBJ1-2 | . | . | TRBV13 | CASSGRRDLYGYTF | TGTGCCAGCAGCGGCCGGAGGGACCTCTATGGCTACACCTTC
TRBJ2-2 | . | . | TRBV30 | CAWMPGRSGELFF | TGTGCCTGGATGCCAGGGCGGTCCGGGGAGCTGTTTTTT
TRBJ2-7 | . | . | TRBV12-1 | CASSFDGDCSPVYEQYF | TGTGCCAGCAGCTTTGACGGGGACTGTAGCCCCGTTTACGAGCAGTACTTC
TRBJ2-4 | . | . | TRBV5-1 | CASSPGMGGKNIQYF | TGCGCCAGCAGCCCGGGGATGGGGGGCAAAAACATTCAGTACTTC
TRBJ1-2 | . | . | TRBV6-1 | CASSEARGGRDYGYTF | TGTGCCAGCAGTGAAGCGCGGGGGGGTCGAGACTATGGCTACACCTTC
TRBJ1-5 | . | . | TRBV12-3/TRBV12-4 | CASSPARGQPQHF | TGTGCCAGCAGTCCCGCCCGGGGGCAGCCCCAGCATTTT
TRBJ2-1 | . | . | TRBV19 | CASSGRTGLRYNEQFF | TGTGCCAGTAGTGGACGAACAGGTTTGCGCTACAATGAGCAGTTCTTC
TRBJ2-3 | . | . | TRBV29-1 | CSVERGARADTQYF | TGCAGCGTTGAACGGGGGGCGCGTGCAGATACGCAGTATTTT
TRBJ2-7 | . | . | TRBV18 | CASSPPGIPYEQYF | TGTGCCAGCTCACCACCGGGAATCCCCTACGAGCAGTACTTC
TRBJ1-5 | . | TRBD1 | TRBV28 | CASSQRTGRNQPQHF | TGTGCCAGCAGTCAAAGGACAGGGCGCAATCAGCCCCAGCATTTT
TRBJ1-5 | . | TRBD1 | TRBV28 | CASSWNRGSGGQPQHF | TGTGCCAGCAGTTGGAACAGGGGTTCAGGTGGGCAGCCCCAGCATTTT
TRBJ2-7 | . | TRBD1 | TRBV7-9 | CASSTPGQAYEQYF | TGTGCCAGCAGCACCCCGGGACAGGCCTACGAGCAGTACTTC
TRBJ1-2 | . | . | TRBV7-9 | CASRSSLLGGTNYGYTF | TGTGCCAGCAGGTCCTCCCTTCTGGGGGGCACGAACTATGGCTACACCTTC
TRBJ2-5 | . | . | TRBV7-3 | CASSLNRGREETQYF | TGTGCCAGCAGCTTAAATCGGGGGCGCGAGGAGACCCAGTACTTC
TRBJ2-7 | once | TRBD2 | TRBV7-2 | CASSLNWEGLSYEQYF | TGTGCCAGCAGCTTAAATTGGGAGGGCCTCTCCTACGAGCAGTACTTC
TRBJ2-5 | . | . | TRBV18 | CASSPQGRRGETQYF | TGTGCCAGCTCACCACAGGGACGACGGGGAGAGACCCAGTACTTC
TRBJ1-2 | few | . | TRBV19 | CASSNREHGYTF | TGTGCCAGTAGTAACCGGGAGCATGGCTACACCTTC
TRBJ1-2 | once | . | TRBV24-1 | CATSGWDGYTF | TGTGCCACCAGCGGGTGGGATGGCTACACCTTC
TRBJ2-7 | . | TRBD1 | TRBV4-1 | CASSARTGVDEQYF | TGCGCCAGCAGCGCCCGGACAGGGGTAGACGAGCAGTACTTC
TRBJ2-1 | . | . | TRBV5-1 | CASSNQRNEQFF | TGCGCCAGCAGCAACCAAAGGAATGAGCAGTTCTTC
TRBJ1-2 | . | . | TRBV19 | CASSSATEITYGYTF | TGTGCCAGTAGTAGTGCGACAGAGATCACCTATGGCTACACCTTC
TRBJ2-2 | . | TRBD1 | TRBV2 | CASSLGQANTGELFF | TGTGCCAGCAGTTTGGGACAGGCGAACACCGGGGAGCTGTTTTTT
TRBJ2-5 | . | . | TRBV6-5 | CASPKPQGETQYF | TGTGCCAGCCCTAAGCCCCAGGGGGAGACCCAGTACTTC
TRBJ1-5 | . | . | TRBV6-5 | CASSPGPYSNQPQHF | TGTGCCAGCAGCCCAGGCCCCTATAGCAATCAGCCCCAGCATTTT
TRBJ2-5 | . | . | TRBV3-1/TRBV3-2 | CASSPTGLETQYF | TGTGCCAGCAGTCCAACAGGGTTGGAGACCCAGTACTTC